This T cell receptor (beta chain) was retrieved from a study of OX40 agonist ivuxolimab in advanced cancers. As for the study in general: Cohort: 75% to 90% men, mean age approximately 60, aged about 20 to 79.

TCRdb keeps only in-frame clones here, not all; method: immunoSEQ multiplex PCR. The sample records 7,500 to 10,000 clones, nearly 70% being singletons. The germline CDR1 and CDR2 sequences are SEHNR and FQNEAQ (reference sequence). Trimming shortened V by 3 bases and J by 1 base, and 9 bases separated the two germline ends. CDR3 length: 14 residues. The V and J genes are TRBV7-9 and TRBJ1-1, with TRBD1 as a possible D gene (5 bases). Sequenced here: CD4+ or CD8+ T cells sorted from blood, sampled in a trial of the OX40 agonist ivuxolimab. The sequence was collected from an adult with an advanced solid tumor such as melanoma, head and neck, liver or kidney cancer. CDR3 nucleotide sequence: TGTGCCAGCAGCTTTGGGGCGGGGAACACTGAAGCTTTCTTT. Amino acid sequence: CASSFGAGNTEAFF.